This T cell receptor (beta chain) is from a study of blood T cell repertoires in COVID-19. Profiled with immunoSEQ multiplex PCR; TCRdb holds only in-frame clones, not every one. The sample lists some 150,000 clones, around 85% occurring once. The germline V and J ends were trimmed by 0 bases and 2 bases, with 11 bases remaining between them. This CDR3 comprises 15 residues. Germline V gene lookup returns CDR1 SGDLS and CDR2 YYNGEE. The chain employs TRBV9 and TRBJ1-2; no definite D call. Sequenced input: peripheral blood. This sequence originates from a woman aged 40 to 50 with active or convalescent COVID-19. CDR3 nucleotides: TGTGCCAGCAGCGTAGGAGGGCAGGTCAACTATGGCTACACCTTC. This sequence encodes CASSVGGQVNYGYTF.